Described below is a single T cell receptor beta chain sequence and its context. Generated by immunoSEQ multiplex PCR, the TCRdb table keeps only in-frame clones and is missing some. The sample gives about 300,000 clones, 90% of which show up once; approximately 4% is in the top ten. The data were taken from a study of blood T cell repertoires in COVID-19. Study-level background: PBMCs, B-cell-depleted T cells, or T cells were the source of the cDNA or gDNA that made up the material.

Germline V CDR1 and CDR2: MNHNS, SASEGT. This CDR3 has 15 amino acids. The V and J ends lost 3 bases and 2 bases respectively, with 12 bases between them. Material: PBMCs or T cells enriched from blood (not recorded which). The V and J genes are TRBV6-1 and TRBJ2-3, with D hard to call. This clonotype was sampled from a woman younger than 35 with acute COVID-19. CDR3 protein: CASSDSSTSTDTQYF. The DNA for the CDR3 is TGTGCCAGCAGTGATTCCTCTACCTCCACAGATACGCAGTATTTT.